One and the same sample provided the 27 T cell receptor beta chains below, sequenced in a study of radiotherapy plus CTLA-4 blockade in lung cancer. Sequencing was performed with immunoSEQ multiplex PCR; in TCRdb, only in-frame clones are kept and a portion is missing. Of 40,000 to 45,000 clones listed, approximately 68% were seen once; the top ten hold 8.5% to 10%. The sample consisted of peripheral blood, taken from a patient treated with radiotherapy plus ipilimumab. All receptors come from a human donor with non-small cell lung cancer who had stable disease on radiotherapy plus ipilimumab.

In this sample, this clone turned up a few times. The chain is built from TRBV2 and TRBJ1-5; 7 nucleotides align to TRBD1. Per the germline V gene, CDR1 is SNHLY and CDR2 is FYNNEI. V lost 1 base to trimming and J lost 6 bases; unmatched junction nucleotides: 6. The CDR3 is 15 residues long. The CDR3 DNA is TGTGCCAGCAGTGAAGGACAGGGTGGGGGTCAGCCCCAGCATTTT. This gives the protein CASSEGQGGGQPQHF.

The chain employs TRBV15 and TRBJ2-5; D perhaps matches TRBD2 (6 bases). This CDR3 contains 12 residues. V lost 8 bases, J lost 7 bases, and 14 bases lay in between. Germline values: CDR1 LNHNV, CDR2 YYDKDF (reference sequence). DNA of the CDR3: TGTGCCACCGGCGGGGAAATTGGGACCCAGTACTTC. Its protein is CATGGEIGTQYF. Looking up the rest from reference TRBV15 and TRBJ2-5 gives the full variable domain: DAMVIQNPRYQVTQFGKPVTLSCSQTLNHNVMYWYQQKSSQAPKLLFHYYDKDFNNEADTPDNFQSRRPNTSFCFLDIRSPGLGDTAMYLCATGGEIGTQYFGPGTRLLVL.

V and J are TRBV5-6 and TRBJ2-2, with 7 bases that match TRBD1. Germline V gene lookup returns CDR1 SGHDT and CDR2 YYEEEE. With V trimmed by 3 bases and J by 3 bases, 11 bases remained unmatched. The CDR3 consists of 17 residues. The DNA for the CDR3 is TGTGCCAGCAGCTCCTTCGACCGGGACAGCTACACCGGGGAGCTGTTTTTT. Its protein product is CASSSFDRDSYTGELFF.

V usage is TRBV2 and J usage is TRBJ1-5; the D is unclear. V lost 6 bases and J lost 3, with 9 bases in between. Per germline, CDR1 SNHLY and CDR2 FYNNEI. This CDR3 spans 13 amino acids. This CDR3 reads CASRIDTNQPQHF. The CDR3 DNA reads TGTGCCAGCAGAATAGACACCAATCAGCCCCAGCATTTT.

The J gene is TRBJ2-6, the V gene TRBV2; D perhaps matches TRBD2 (6 bases). Trimming shortened V by 6 bases and J by 4 bases, and 13 bases separated the two germline ends. CDR1 and CDR2 from the germline V gene are SNHLY and FYNNEI. CDR3 length: 15 amino acids. The CDR3, as DNA: TGTGCCAGCAGGGGGAGGTTGAACGGGGCCAACGTCCTGACTTTC. Translation: CASRGRLNGANVLTF. Combining the CDR3 with reference TRBV2 and TRBJ2-6 gives the whole variable domain EPEVTQTPSHQVTQMGQEVILRCVPISNHLYFYWYRQILGQKVEFLVSFYNNEISEKSEIFDDQFSVERPDGSNFTLKIRSTKLEDSAMYFCASRGRLNGANVLTFGAGSRLTVL.

The chain uses TRBV12-5 and TRBJ2-2, with D perhaps matching TRBD2 (5 bases). V lost 5 bases to trimming and J lost 2 bases, with 15 bases between them. The length of the CDR3 is 16 residues. In germline, CDR1 is LGHNT, CDR2 FRNRAP. In nucleotides, the CDR3 is TGTGCTAGTGGTCCCCGTATGAGCGGAAACACCGGGGAGCTGTTTTTT. As protein: CASGPRMSGNTGELFF.

This chain links TRBV11-2 with TRBJ2-7; possible D gene TRBD1, 9 bases. Deletions cut 5 bases from V and 5 bases from J, with 16 bases between. CDR1 and CDR2 from the germline V gene are SGHAT and FQNNGV. CDR3 length: 14 residues. The CDR3 reads CASSQRGTGHEQYF. CDR3 nucleotides: TGTGCCAGCAGCCAGCGGGGGACAGGGCACGAGCAGTACTTC.

This CDR3 reads CASSGRTSGEDETQYF. The CDR3 bases are TGCGCCAGCAGCGGTAGGACTAGCGGGGAAGATGAGACCCAGTACTTC. The rearrangement links TRBV10-1 to TRBJ2-5; TRBD2 agrees at 12 bases. Germline V gives CDR1 WNHNN, CDR2 SYGVQD (reference sequence). V gave up 6 bases and J gave up 5 bases; unmatched junction bases: 10. CDR3 length: 16 residues.

The V call is TRBV7-9, the J call TRBJ1-5, with 7 bases that match TRBD1. Unmatched junction bases numbered 8, after V lost 6 bases and J lost 6 bases. Germline V gene data show CDR1 as SEHNR and CDR2 as FQNEAQ (reference sequence). CDR3 length: 14 amino acids. DNA of the CDR3: TGTGCCAGCAGTAAGACAGGGTATCTTCAGCCCCAGCATTTT. Its protein product is CASSKTGYLQPQHF.

The chain is built from TRBV5-1 and TRBJ2-5; 16 nucleotides line up with TRBD2. Germline trimming cut 4 bases from V and 4 bases from J; bases unmatched to any gene: 4. In germline, CDR1 is SGHRS, CDR2 YFSETQ. The length of the CDR3 is 16 residues. The CDR3 DNA reads TGCGCCAGCAGCGTGGGGACTAGCGGGGGGGCAGAGACCCAGTACTTC. This encodes CASSVGTSGGAETQYF.

A few counts support this clone. CDR3 protein: CAISESVQREQYF. CDR3 in DNA: TGTGCCATCAGTGAGTCGGTTCAGCGCGAGCAGTACTTC. The chain has TRBV10-3 and TRBJ2-7, with no clear D. There are 13 residues in the CDR3. The V gene lost 0 bases and the J gene lost 6 bases, with 9 bases spanning the gap. Per germline, CDR1 ENHRY and CDR2 SYGVKD.

This clone was seen a handful of times. The chain is built from TRBV30 and TRBJ2-5, with D possibly being TRBD2 (6 bases). Germline CDR1 and CDR2: GTSNPN and SVGIG (reference sequence). This CDR3 is 14 amino acids long. V was trimmed by 2 bases and J by 1 base, leaving 11 bases between them. CDR3 sequence reads: CAWSRDLGQETQYF. DNA of the CDR3: TGTGCCTGGAGTCGGGACTTAGGCCAAGAGACCCAGTACTTC.

The rearrangement joins TRBV10-1 to TRBJ2-2; 8 bases match TRBD1. Per the germline V gene, CDR1 is WNHNN and CDR2 is SYGVQD (reference sequence). This CDR3 comprises 16 residues. The junction had 7 bases not matched to a gene; V was cut back by 1 base and J by 6 bases. CDR3 bases: TGCGCCAGCAGTGAGTACAGGGGGGCATTGGCCGGGGAGCTGTTTTTT. Translation gives CASSEYRGALAGELFF.

The chain is built from TRBV15 and TRBJ1-2; 9 nucleotides line up with TRBD1. Unmatched junction bases numbered 9, after V lost 2 bases and J lost 8 bases. From germline, CDR1 is LNHNV and CDR2 YYDKDF (reference sequence). This CDR3 is 15 amino acids long. This chain's CDR3 is CATSRILQGAEGYTF. CDR3 DNA: TGTGCCACCAGCAGAATACTACAGGGGGCGGAGGGCTACACCTTC.

This rearrangement joins TRBV11-1 to TRBJ2-5; D is perhaps TRBD1 (6 bases). Germline lookup yields CDR1 SGHAT and CDR2 FQDESV (reference sequence). The CDR3 sequence is 13 residues long. Trimming left V 5 bases short and J 5 bases short, with 12 bases between. CDR3 sequence reads: CASSRDRRETQYF. CDR3 DNA: TGTGCCAGCAGCAGAGACAGGAGGGAGACCCAGTACTTC.

CDR3 loop: CASSLQVDMNTEAFF. CDR3 DNA sequence: TGCGCCAGCAGCTTGCAGGTGGACATGAACACTGAAGCTTTCTTT. The chain employs TRBV5-1 and TRBJ1-1; weak D call: TRBD1 (5 bases). This CDR3 comprises 15 residues. V was pared by 1 base and J by 0 bases, with 10 bases between. Germline V gene sequence: CDR1 SGHRS, CDR2 YFSETQ.

The rearrangement joins TRBV13 to TRBJ2-6; no definite D call. The CDR3 has 14 amino acids. V shed 5 bases and J shed 0 bases, with 5 bases lying between them. Per the germline V gene, CDR1 is PRHDT and CDR2 is FYEKMQ (reference sequence). The CDR3, as DNA: TGTGCCAGCAGCCACAGCTCTGGGGCCAACGTCCTGACTTTC. It translates to CASSHSSGANVLTF.

The chain links TRBV7-3 to TRBJ2-7; maybe TRBD1 (6 bases). The germline V gene encodes CDR1 SGHTA and CDR2 FQGTGA. This CDR3 is 15 amino acids long. Between the trimmed V and J ends, which lost 5 bases and 2 bases, there was a span of 16 bases. The CDR3 here is CASSPGPRGTYEQYF. The DNA of the CDR3 is TGTGCCAGCAGCCCGGGCCCGAGGGGGACCTACGAGCAGTACTTC. Supplemented by reference TRBV7-3 and TRBJ2-7, the full variable domain reads GAGVSQTPSNKVTEKGKYVELRCDPISGHTALYWYRQSLGQGPEFLIYFQGTGAADDSGLPNDRFFAVRPEGSVSTLKIQRTERGDSAVYLCASSPGPRGTYEQYFGPGTRLTVT.

V is TRBV25-1 and J is TRBJ2-5; maybe TRBD1 (6 bases). V shed 3 bases and J shed 5 bases, with 13 bases lying between them. The CDR3 covers 14 residues. CDR1 and CDR2 (germline): MGHDK, SYGVNS. The CDR3, as DNA: TGTGCCAGCAGTGACACAGGGAAGGTGGAGACCCAGTACTTC. It codes for CASSDTGKVETQYF.

This clone was picked up a small number of times. The chain joins TRBV6-6 to TRBJ2-2; D is uncertain. V shed 6 bases and J shed 5 bases, with 10 bases lying between them. Germline V gives CDR1 MNHNY, CDR2 SVGAGI (reference sequence). The CDR3 runs to 13 residues. The CDR3 coding sequence is TGTGCCAGCAGATACGCGGATACCGGGGAGCTGTTTTTT. This translates into CASRYADTGELFF.

The CDR3 is CASSLRQGVPYEQYF. The CDR3 region has the DNA TGCGCCAGCAGCCTCCGACAGGGGGTACCCTACGAGCAGTACTTC. This chain connects TRBV4-1 to TRBJ2-7; TRBD1 agrees at 9 bases. Germline loops: CDR1 MGHRA, CDR2 YSYEKL. The CDR3 runs 15 residues. V dropped 4 bases and J dropped 2; count of bases not matched to a gene: 6.

A single count supports this clone. The chain recombines TRBV9 with TRBJ2-1; D gene uncertain. This CDR3 has 15 residues. The V gene's germline CDR1 is SGDLS and CDR2 YYNGEE. V lost 0 bases and J lost 2, with 9 bases in between. CDR3 in amino acids: CASSVALQAYNEQFF. CDR3 nucleotide sequence: TGTGCCAGCAGCGTAGCTCTTCAGGCCTACAATGAGCAGTTCTTC.

This chain connects TRBV5-6 to TRBJ2-7; D is perhaps TRBD1 (7 bases). CDR3 length: 14 residues. Germline CDR1 SGHDT, CDR2 YYEEEE. Trimming removed 4 bases from V and 0 bases from J, with 11 bases in between. This CDR3 is CASSLQGGSYEQYF. CDR3 sequence (DNA): TGTGCCAGCAGCCTGCAGGGGGGCTCCTACGAGCAGTACTTC.

This clone was detected only a few times. The chain couples TRBV1 to TRBJ1-5; no DNA check was done on the table's D call, TRBD1. TRBV1 is annotated as a pseudogene. The CDR3 totals 19 residues. The CDR3 protein is CTSSQGTAGGTDSNQPQHF. In DNA, the CDR3 is TGCACCAGCAGCCAAGGTACTGCCGGAGGGACAGATAGCAATCAGCCCCAGCATTTT.

The chain has TRBV7-9 and TRBJ2-5; D gene unclear. V dropped 2 bases and J dropped 7 bases, with 11 bases sitting between them. Germline CDR1 reads SEHNR; CDR2 reads FQNEAQ (reference sequence). The CDR3 consists of 13 residues. In DNA form, the CDR3 reads TGTGCCAGCAGCTTAAGCGATCCGGGGACCCAGTACTTC. Translating gives CASSLSDPGTQYF.

The chain is built from TRBV10-3 and TRBJ1-5; D possibly corresponds to TRBD1 (5 bases). This CDR3 comprises 14 residues. Germline CDR1 and CDR2: ENHRY and SYGVKD. V was cut by 6 bases and J by 3 bases, with 12 bases left in between. CDR3 protein: CAIREGRVNQPQHF. The CDR3 DNA is TGTGCCATCAGGGAGGGGAGGGTCAATCAGCCCCAGCATTTT.

The chain recombines TRBV19 with TRBJ1-1; 7 nucleotides align to TRBD1. The ends lost 5 bases at V and 4 bases at J; junction bases unmatched: 7. The germline gives CDR1 LNHDA, CDR2 SQIVND (reference sequence). The CDR3 has 14 amino acids. CDR3 nucleotides: TGTGCCAGTAGTGCACGACAGGGTGTCACTGAAGCTTTCTTT. This sequence encodes CASSARQGVTEAFF.